This T cell receptor (beta chain) came from a study of chemoradiotherapy in HPV16-positive cancers. For the study at large: Functional T-cell assays on a couple of HPV16-positive patients' cells defined candidate HPV-specific clones and common TCR motifs. Study observations and caveats: Non-HPV-specific T cells did not expand in tumors during treatment, whereas candidate HPV-specific clones and E7-related motifs did. The functional HPV-specific definition rests on just two HPV16-positive patients.

Germline CDR1 reads SGHTA; CDR2 reads FQGNSA. The CDR3 covers 13 residues. Trimming pared 1 base from V and 5 bases from J, leaving 8 bases between. Over chemoradiotherapy, repertoires were sampled more than once. Sequencing used immunoSEQ multiplex PCR; TCRdb keeps in-frame clones, though not all of them. Counted here are roughly 3,000 clones, roughly 90% occurring once; the ten biggest clones make up less than 4%. As concerns this clone: Its antigen is undetermined.

The gene calls are TRBV7-2 and TRBJ2-5; D gene uncertain. The starting material was tumor tissue, obtained from a patient who underwent chemoradiotherapy. The TCR comes from a human donor with HPV-associated anogenital cancer. CDR3 in DNA: TGTGCCAGCAGCTTAGATTTTGGGGAGACCCAGTACTTC. Translated: CASSLDFGETQYF.